The rows below give T cell receptor beta chains drawn from one sample of a study of cytomegalovirus exposure and HLA in healthy donors. Clones were read by immunoSEQ multiplex PCR, and TCRdb kept only the in-frame ones, dropping some. The repertoire includes about 130,000 clones, 70% to 85% of them detected once, and around 3% sits in the top ten. Sequenced material: PBMCs. These receptor sequences come from a boy between 2 and 10 years old in good health and CMV-seronegative. CDR3s include the opening cysteine and the closing phenylalanine or tryptophan. D genes are given only for firm matches. Size values are once, few and many counts, or a class for expanded clones, and some rows have none.

>TRBV28|-|TRBJ1-1|-
TGTGCCAGCAGCTCGCCGCAGGGTGGGAACACTGAAGCTTTCTTT
CASSSPQGGNTEAFF
>TRBV11-2|few|TRBJ1-1|-
TGTGCCAGCAGCTGGGAGGGGGGATTGGACACTGAAGCTTTCTTT
CASSWEGGLDTEAFF
>TRBV7-9|-|TRBJ2-2|TRBD2
TGTGCCAGCAGCTCCCCCGGGACTAGCGGGATTAACACCGGGGAGCTGTTTTTT
CASSSPGTSGINTGELFF
>TRBV30|-|TRBJ2-5|TRBD2
TGTGCCTGGAGTCCCACTAGCGGGGTTGGAGGGACCCAGTACTTC
CAWSPTSGVGGTQYF
>TRBV4-3|-|TRBJ1-1|-
TGCGCCAGCAGCCAAGTTCACCTAGTGGGAGTGAACACTGAAGCTTTCTTT
CASSQVHLVGVNTEAFF
>TRBV4-3|-|TRBJ1-1|-
TGCGCCAGCAGCCAATTATTGCAGGGAGGTGAAGCTTTCTTT
CASSQLLQGGEAFF
>TRBV6-5|-|TRBJ1-2|-
TGTGCCAGCAGTTACACCGACGTAGGACAGCTCTATGGCTACACCTTC
CASSYTDVGQLYGYTF
>TRBV5-4|-|TRBJ1-1|TRBD1
TGTGCCAGCAGCGACAGGGGGCCAGCCACTGAAGCTTTCTTT
CASSDRGPATEAFF
>TRBV15|-|TRBJ1-2|-
TGTGCCACCACCACCCGGGCAGGGAACTTTAACTATGGCTACACCTTC
CATTTRAGNFNYGYTF
>TRBV4-1|once|TRBJ2-4|TRBD2
TGCGCCAGCAGCCCGATAGGGACTAGCGGGGGGGCACAAAACATTCAGTACTTC
CASSPIGTSGGAQNIQYF
>TRBV27|once|TRBJ1-4|-
TGTGCCAGCAGTTCCCACGGGGCAACTAATGAAAAACTGTTTTTT
CASSSHGATNEKLFF
>TRBV19|-|TRBJ1-2|TRBD1
TGTGCCAGTAGTGTAAGACAGGGAATGACTAACTATGGCTACACCTTC
CASSVRQGMTNYGYTF
>TRBV2|-|TRBJ1-4|-
TGTGCCAGCAGAATGTTCTCTGCAACTAATGAAAAACTGTTTTTT
CASRMFSATNEKLFF
>TRBV5-8|-|TRBJ2-2|-
TGTGCCAGCAGCCCCAGGGTTTCTGTCGGGGAGCTGTTTTTT
CASSPRVSVGELFF
>TRBV4-2|-|TRBJ2-3|TRBD2
TGTGCCAGCAGCCGGCCCGAGGGACTAGCGGCGAAGACTAGCACAGATACGCAGTATTTT
CASSRPEGLAAKTSTDTQYF
>TRBV9|-|TRBJ2-2|TRBD2
TGTGCCAGCAGCTCGGGACTAGGCCCCGGGGAGCTGTTTTTT
CASSSGLGPGELFF
>TRBV29-1|-|TRBJ2-1|TRBD1
TGCAGCGTTGAAGGGGCCGTAGGACAGGGAATAAGTGAGCAGTTCTTC
CSVEGAVGQGISEQFF
>TRBV15|-|TRBJ1-1|-
TGTGCCACCAGCAGAGGAACAGTTGTGAACACTGAAGCTTTCTTT
CATSRGTVVNTEAFF
>TRBV14|-|TRBJ2-2|-
TGTGCCAGCAGCCAAGTACTGAAGGGGGGGCGAACCGGGGAGCTGTTTTTT
CASSQVLKGGRTGELFF
>TRBV30|-|TRBJ1-2|TRBD1
TGTGCCTGGAGCCCTATTACTCTCAAGACAGGGGGAAACTATGGCTACACCTTC
CAWSPITLKTGGNYGYTF
>TRBV6-4|once|TRBJ2-1|TRBD2
TGTGCCAGCAGTGTGGATCGGGAGGTGAATGAGCAGTTCTTC
CASSVDREVNEQFF
>TRBV9|-|TRBJ2-1|TRBD2
TGTGCCAGCAGTGGAGCGGGGGGCTACAATGAGCAGTTCTTC
CASSGAGGYNEQFF
>TRBV11-1|-|TRBJ2-1|-
TGTGCCAGCAGCTTAGTTTGGGACACGACCTACAATGAGCAGTTCTTC
CASSLVWDTTYNEQFF
>TRBV7-9|-|TRBJ1-2|TRBD1
TGTGCCAGCAGCTTAGATCACAGGGGCACCTTC
CASSLDHRGTF
>TRBV10-3|once|TRBJ2-5|-
TGTGCCATCAGTGAGAAAGGGGGTTCTGTAAGGGAGACCCAGTACTTC
CAISEKGGSVRETQYF
>TRBV5-1|-|TRBJ1-2|-
TGCGCCAGCAGCTTCGCTCTTACAGGGACGGGTGGCTACACCTTC
CASSFALTGTGGYTF
>TRBV7-2|-|TRBJ1-1|-
TGTGCCAGCAGCTTAGCTACCAGGGAGGGGGCTTTCTTT
CASSLATREGAFF
>TRBV5-6|-|TRBJ1-2|-
TGTGCCAGCAGCTTGGAACAGGTCGGAAACTATGGCTACACCTTC
CASSLEQVGNYGYTF
>TRBV5-5|-|TRBJ2-1|-
TGTGCCAGCAGCTTGGATGCGGGGGAGCAGTTCTTC
CASSLDAGEQFF
>TRBV25-1|few|TRBJ2-2|-
TGTGCCAGCAGTGAGCGGGATTACACCGGGGAGCTGTTTTTT
CASSERDYTGELFF
>TRBV6-4|few|TRBJ2-2|TRBD1
TGTGCCAGCCGACCGGGACAGGAGACCGGGGAGCTGTTTTTT
CASRPGQETGELFF
>TRBV5-6|-|TRBJ1-2|-
TGTGCCAGCAAGTTGGCAGGGAATACCTATGGCTACACCTTC
CASKLAGNTYGYTF
>TRBV14|-|TRBJ2-7|TRBD1
TGTGCCAGCAGCCAGGGGACAGGGTCCTACGAGCAGTACTTC
CASSQGTGSYEQYF
>TRBV6-6|-|TRBJ2-5|TRBD2
TGTGCCAGCAGAAAACTAGCGGGGGTCCAAGAGACCCAGTACTTC
CASRKLAGVQETQYF
>TRBV7-3|few|TRBJ2-5|-
TGTGCCAGCAGCTCTACTAGCTTTGAGACCCAGTACTTC
CASSSTSFETQYF
>TRBV29-1|-|TRBJ1-1|TRBD1
TGCAGCGTTCCCACCCGGGACAGGGTTACTGAAGCTTTCTTT
CSVPTRDRVTEAFF
>TRBV2|-|TRBJ2-1|-
TGTGCCAGCATAGAGGTGCGGGGTCTCAATGAGCAGTTCTTC
CASIEVRGLNEQFF
>TRBV7-9|-|TRBJ2-5|TRBD2
TGTTCCAGCAGCCCTGGACTAGCGGGCCTCCAAGAGACCCAGTACTTC
CSSSPGLAGLQETQYF
>TRBV19|-|TRBJ2-1|TRBD2
TGTGCCAGTAGCCCTAGACTAGCAGGGCCTTACAATGAGCAGTTCTTC
CASSPRLAGPYNEQFF